This T cell receptor beta chain is from a study of T cell clonality in common variable immunodeficiency. Produced via immunoSEQ multiplex PCR; TCRdb's table is partial and in-frame only. In total the sample includes 15,000 to 25,000 clones, none of them seen once. Study-level findings and limits: Fewer TCRbeta clones were shared among CVID subjects than controls. In common variable immunodeficiency, TCR beta chains reportedly carried fewer deletions and N-nucleotide insertions. T cell subpopulation sequencing would be needed to explain CVID clonality.

Diagnosis required reduced IgG, IgA and/or IgM with specific antibody deficiency. Of CVID subjects, more than twelve were female and 25 to 30 male, mean age roughly 40. The table lists this clone with many counts. Antigen: not known. The read ends 3 residues early relative to the CDR3; the germline J gene fills the gap. CDR3 length: 15 residues. Germline loops: CDR1 KGHSH, CDR2 LQKENI. V gave up 0 bases and J gave up 5 bases, with 13 bases separating them. This TCR was sampled from a human donor with common variable immunodeficiency. The rearrangement joins TRBV18 to TRBJ2-5; D not certain. The sequenced material came from peripheral blood mononuclear cells. Partial CDR3 DNA: TGTGCCAGCTCACCACCGAGCCGCCCCGGGGAGACC. Its translation: CASSPPSRPGET. The entire CDR3 sequence reads CASSPPSRPGETQYF.